This is a list of T cell receptor beta chains from one sample in a study of vaccination and CD4 T cells after COVID-19. TCRdb called the PCR reads again in MiXCR, with one record for every CDR3 protein. The table lists approximately 36,000 distinct CDR3 sequences, more than 35% of them singletons. The sequences come from CD4+ T cells from blood, collected about 7 months after SARS-CoV-2 vaccination. The origin of the receptors is a human donor who had recovered from COVID-19. CDR3s include the opening cysteine and the closing phenylalanine or tryptophan. D genes are given only for firm matches. Clone size is not always given. Where it is, it says once, few, many or a class for expanded clones.

V gene: TRBV20-1; clone size: -; D gene: -; J gene: TRBJ2-2; CDR3 length: 16; CDR3 protein: CSAGDSGPGNTGELFF; CDR3 DNA: TGCAGTGCTGGAGATTCGGGCCCGGGGAACACCGGGGAGCTGTTTTTT
V gene: TRBV20-1; clone size: -; D gene: -; J gene: TRBJ2-6; CDR3 length: 13; CDR3 protein: CSAPTAGANVLTF; CDR3 DNA: TGCAGTGCTCCGACAGCTGGGGCCAACGTCCTGACTTTC
V gene: TRBV4-2; clone size: few; D gene: TRBD2; J gene: TRBJ2-3; CDR3 length: 14; CDR3 protein: CASSLGLAGDTQYF; CDR3 DNA: TGTGCCAGCAGCTTGGGACTAGCGGGAGATACGCAGTATTTT
V gene: TRBV6-1; clone size: -; D gene: -; J gene: TRBJ1-6; CDR3 length: 14; CDR3 protein: CASSRTQRDSPLHF; CDR3 DNA: TGTGCCAGCAGTCGGACGCAACGGGATTCACCCCTCCACTTT
V gene: TRBV11-1; clone size: -; D gene: TRBD1; J gene: TRBJ2-1; CDR3 length: 12; CDR3 protein: CASSLRDSEQFF; CDR3 DNA: TGTGCCAGCAGCCTTAGGGACAGCGAGCAGTTCTTC
V gene: TRBV6-5; clone size: few; D gene: TRBD1; J gene: TRBJ1-2; CDR3 length: 16; CDR3 protein: CASSYSTAGGSYGYTF; CDR3 DNA: TGTGCCAGCAGTTACTCTACGGCAGGGGGCTCATATGGCTACACCTTC
V gene: TRBV6-1; clone size: -; D gene: -; J gene: TRBJ2-3; CDR3 length: 17; CDR3 protein: CASSDRGGGPGADTQYF; CDR3 DNA: TGTGCCAGCAGTGACCGGGGAGGAGGGCCGGGGGCAGATACGCAGTATTTT
V gene: TRBV6-4; clone size: medium-sized; D gene: -; J gene: TRBJ2-2; CDR3 length: 13; CDR3 protein: CASSDSSAGELFF; CDR3 DNA: TGTGCCAGCAGTGACTCCAGCGCCGGGGAGCTGTTTTTT
V gene: TRBV6-1; clone size: -; D gene: -; J gene: TRBJ2-2; CDR3 length: 13; CDR3 protein: CASREGGAGELFF; CDR3 DNA: TGTGCCAGCAGAGAAGGGGGTGCCGGGGAGCTGTTTTTT
V gene: TRBV10-3; clone size: -; D gene: -; J gene: TRBJ2-5; CDR3 length: 19; CDR3 protein: CAISSLWSSGGVGMETQYF; CDR3 DNA: TGTGCCATCAGTTCCCTTTGGTCTTCGGGGGGCGTTGGGATGGAGACCCAGTACTTC